This is a list of T cell receptor beta chains from one sample in a study of blood T cell repertoires in COVID-19. Using immunoSEQ multiplex PCR, the repertoire was profiled, and TCRdb retains in-frame clones only, with some absent. Among about 100,000 clones, roughly 90% were seen once, and the ten largest hold around 6.9%. The sequenced sample consisted of peripheral blood. These receptors all stem from a woman aged 55-69 years with acute or convalescent COVID-19. CDR3s include the opening cysteine and the closing phenylalanine or tryptophan. D genes are given only for firm matches. Clone size, where shown, is once, few, many, or a class for clones that have expanded.

len: 14
d_gene: NA
abundance: once
v_gene: TRBV24-1
j_gene: TRBJ2-1
CDR3aa: CATSRPGSINEQFF
CDR3nt: TGTGCCACCAGTCGGCCGGGTTCAATAAATGAGCAGTTCTTC

len: 13
d_gene: NA
abundance: NA
v_gene: TRBV27
j_gene: TRBJ1-5
CDR3aa: CASSFGGNQPQHF
CDR3nt: TGTGCCAGCAGTTTCGGGGGTAATCAGCCCCAGCATTTT

len: 18
d_gene: TRBD2
abundance: NA
v_gene: TRBV4-2
j_gene: TRBJ2-1
CDR3aa: CASSQEIAGGSLGNEQFF
CDR3nt: TGTGCCAGCAGCCAAGAGATAGCGGGGGGTTCCCTGGGCAATGAGCAGTTCTTC

len: 13
d_gene: TRBD2
abundance: NA
v_gene: TRBV29-1
j_gene: TRBJ2-5
CDR3aa: CSVRLAGPETQYF
CDR3nt: TGCAGCGTTCGACTAGCGGGCCCGGAGACCCAGTACTTC

len: 16
d_gene: TRBD2
abundance: NA
v_gene: TRBV6-2/TRBV6-3
j_gene: TRBJ2-3
CDR3aa: CASSYGTSGTPDTQYF
CDR3nt: TGTGCCAGCAGTTACGGGACTAGCGGGACCCCAGATACGCAGTATTTT

len: 18
d_gene: NA
abundance: few
v_gene: TRBV7-9
j_gene: TRBJ1-6
CDR3aa: CASSSPAAVGSYNSPLHF
CDR3nt: TGTGCCAGCAGCTCCCCTGCGGCAGTCGGCTCCTATAATTCACCCCTCCACTTT

len: 17
d_gene: NA
abundance: NA
v_gene: TRBV7-3
j_gene: TRBJ2-1
CDR3aa: CASSPSAGRGDHNEQFF
CDR3nt: TGTGCCAGCAGCCCATCAGCGGGCCGGGGAGACCACAATGAGCAGTTCTTC

len: 19
d_gene: TRBD1
abundance: NA
v_gene: TRBV6-6
j_gene: TRBJ1-6
CDR3aa: CASSPLAGQRSSYNSPLHF
CDR3nt: TGTGCCAGCAGTCCTCTTGCGGGACAGAGAAGCTCCTATAATTCACCCCTCCACTTT

len: 13
d_gene: TRBD1
abundance: once
v_gene: TRBV19
j_gene: TRBJ1-6
CDR3aa: CASSSRGLSPLHF
CDR3nt: TGTGCCAGTAGTAGCAGGGGGCTCTCACCCCTCCACTTT

len: 20
d_gene: TRBD2
abundance: NA
v_gene: TRBV28
j_gene: TRBJ2-1
CDR3aa: CASPPHGRSGSPHLYNEQFF
CDR3nt: TGTGCCAGCCCTCCCCATGGACGGAGCGGGAGCCCCCACCTTTACAATGAGCAGTTCTTC

len: 13
d_gene: NA
abundance: NA
v_gene: TRBV30
j_gene: TRBJ2-4
CDR3aa: CALLTGSINIQYF
CDR3nt: TGTGCCTTACTCACAGGGTCGATTAACATTCAGTACTTC

len: 15
d_gene: TRBD1
abundance: few
v_gene: TRBV4-2
j_gene: TRBJ1-2
CDR3aa: CASSQGTGSDYGYTF
CDR3nt: TGTGCCAGCAGCCAAGGGACAGGGTCTGACTATGGCTACACCTTC

len: 14
d_gene: NA
abundance: NA
v_gene: TRBV7-9
j_gene: TRBJ1-6
CDR3aa: CASSTAGYNSPLHF
CDR3nt: TGTGCCAGCAGCACCGCAGGCTATAATTCACCCCTCCACTTT

len: 15
d_gene: TRBD2
abundance: NA
v_gene: TRBV2
j_gene: TRBJ2-1
CDR3aa: CASRDGLAGRNEQFF
CDR3nt: TGTGCCAGCAGGGATGGACTAGCGGGACGAAATGAGCAGTTCTTC

len: 15
d_gene: TRBD1
abundance: NA
v_gene: TRBV23-1
j_gene: TRBJ1-2
CDR3aa: CASSHQGQARYGYTF
CDR3nt: TGCGCCAGCAGTCACCAGGGACAGGCCCGCTATGGCTACACCTTC

len: 17
d_gene: NA
abundance: NA
v_gene: TRBV30
j_gene: TRBJ1-5
CDR3aa: CAWSVLGQGQKNQPQHF
CDR3nt: TGTGCCTGGAGTGTACTAGGCCAGGGGCAAAAGAATCAGCCCCAGCATTTT

len: 19
d_gene: NA
abundance: NA
v_gene: TRBV23-1
j_gene: TRBJ1-2
CDR3aa: CASTKRKRVGAGRAYGYTF
CDR3nt: TGCGCCAGCACCAAAAGAAAAAGGGTGGGCGCAGGGAGGGCCTATGGCTACACCTTC

len: 17
d_gene: TRBD1
abundance: NA
v_gene: TRBV11-2
j_gene: TRBJ2-4
CDR3aa: CASSPAPGGTGFGIQYF
CDR3nt: TGTGCCAGCAGCCCCGCCCCTGGGGGGACAGGGTTTGGCATTCAGTACTTC

len: 13
d_gene: NA
abundance: NA
v_gene: TRBV12-3/TRBV12-4
j_gene: TRBJ1-3
CDR3aa: CASSLGGGNTIYF
CDR3nt: TGTGCCAGCAGTTTGGGGGGTGGAAACACCATATATTTT

len: 13
d_gene: NA
abundance: NA
v_gene: TRBV13
j_gene: TRBJ2-1
CDR3aa: CASSFLGDNEQFF
CDR3nt: TGTGCCAGCAGCTTTTTAGGGGACAATGAGCAGTTCTTC

len: 14
d_gene: TRBD1
abundance: NA
v_gene: TRBV2
j_gene: TRBJ1-5
CDR3aa: CASGQGLGNQPQHF
CDR3nt: TGTGCCAGCGGACAGGGTCTTGGCAATCAGCCCCAGCATTTT

len: 14
d_gene: TRBD1
abundance: NA
v_gene: TRBV5-1
j_gene: TRBJ2-2
CDR3aa: CASSLGQDTGELFF
CDR3nt: TGCGCCAGCAGCCTCGGACAGGACACCGGGGAGCTGTTTTTT

len: 14
d_gene: NA
abundance: NA
v_gene: TRBV6-1
j_gene: TRBJ2-2
CDR3aa: CASSERGGTGELFF
CDR3nt: TGTGCCAGCAGTGAAAGGGGGGGGACCGGGGAGCTGTTTTTT

len: 13
d_gene: NA
abundance: once
v_gene: TRBV7-2
j_gene: TRBJ2-3
CDR3aa: CASSLGPSSTQYF
CDR3nt: TGTGCCAGCAGCTTGGGGCCGAGCAGCACGCAGTATTTT

len: 14
d_gene: NA
abundance: NA
v_gene: TRBV5-5
j_gene: TRBJ1-2
CDR3aa: CASSLEGQIWGYTF
CDR3nt: TGTGCCAGCAGCTTGGAGGGACAAATCTGGGGCTACACCTTC

len: 13
d_gene: NA
abundance: NA
v_gene: TRBV29-1
j_gene: TRBJ1-2
CDR3aa: CSVEEGAGYGYTF
CDR3nt: TGCAGCGTTGAAGAAGGGGCTGGTTATGGCTACACCTTC

len: 15
d_gene: TRBD2
abundance: NA
v_gene: TRBV5-1
j_gene: TRBJ2-1
CDR3aa: CASSQPGLGVDEQFF
CDR3nt: TGCGCCAGCAGCCAACCGGGACTAGGAGTGGATGAGCAGTTCTTC

len: 16
d_gene: NA
abundance: NA
v_gene: TRBV9
j_gene: TRBJ2-3
CDR3aa: CASSPLSPTATDTQYF
CDR3nt: TGTGCCAGCAGCCCCCTTTCTCCGACAGCCACAGATACGCAGTATTTT

len: 17
d_gene: TRBD1
abundance: NA
v_gene: TRBV28
j_gene: TRBJ1-1
CDR3aa: CASSLPGTGGAVTEAFF
CDR3nt: TGTGCCAGCAGTTTACCGGGGACAGGGGGCGCGGTCACTGAAGCTTTCTTT

len: 17
d_gene: NA
abundance: NA
v_gene: TRBV9
j_gene: TRBJ1-3
CDR3aa: CASSVVGSGTSGNTIYF
CDR3nt: TGTGCCAGCAGCGTAGTGGGGTCGGGGACTTCTGGAAACACCATATATTTT

len: 16
d_gene: NA
abundance: NA
v_gene: TRBV3-1/TRBV3-2
j_gene: TRBJ2-1
CDR3aa: CASSQDRGWGYNEQFF
CDR3nt: TGTGCCAGCAGCCAAGATAGGGGTTGGGGCTACAATGAGCAGTTCTTC

len: 13
d_gene: NA
abundance: NA
v_gene: TRBV6-5
j_gene: TRBJ1-1
CDR3aa: CASSRQANTEAFF
CDR3nt: TGTGCCAGCAGTAGACAGGCGAACACTGAAGCTTTCTTT

len: 14
d_gene: NA
abundance: NA
v_gene: TRBV11-2
j_gene: TRBJ1-2
CDR3aa: CASSLGSTVTGYTF
CDR3nt: TGTGCCAGCAGCTTAGGGTCGACAGTTACTGGCTACACCTTC

len: 12
d_gene: NA
abundance: NA
v_gene: TRBV11-2
j_gene: TRBJ1-3
CDR3aa: CASSPLSNTIYF
CDR3nt: TGTGCCAGCAGTCCTCTGTCCAACACCATATATTTT

len: 13
d_gene: NA
abundance: NA
v_gene: TRBV6-6
j_gene: TRBJ1-2
CDR3aa: CASSFAKGDGYTF
CDR3nt: TGTGCCAGCAGTTTCGCGAAGGGGGATGGCTACACCTTC

len: 14
d_gene: NA
abundance: NA
v_gene: TRBV27
j_gene: TRBJ1-2
CDR3aa: CASRGYGGNYGYTF
CDR3nt: TGTGCCAGCAGAGGATACGGAGGGAACTATGGCTACACCTTC

len: 14
d_gene: NA
abundance: NA
v_gene: TRBV5-1
j_gene: TRBJ2-1
CDR3aa: CASSLRDFLDEQFF
CDR3nt: TGCGCCAGCAGCTTACGGGACTTCCTCGATGAGCAGTTCTTC

len: 12
d_gene: NA
abundance: NA
v_gene: TRBV2
j_gene: TRBJ1-4
CDR3aa: CASAAVNEKLFF
CDR3nt: TGTGCCAGCGCCGCGGTGAATGAAAAACTGTTTTTT

len: 17
d_gene: TRBD1
abundance: NA
v_gene: TRBV2
j_gene: TRBJ1-6
CDR3aa: CASSPGQVYSYNSPLHF
CDR3nt: TGTGCCAGCAGTCCCGGACAGGTTTACTCCTATAATTCACCCCTCCACTTT

len: 13
d_gene: TRBD2
abundance: NA
v_gene: TRBV6-1
j_gene: TRBJ2-1
CDR3aa: CASSERTRDEQFF
CDR3nt: TGTGCCAGCAGTGAACGGACTAGGGATGAGCAGTTCTTC

len: 17
d_gene: NA
abundance: NA
v_gene: TRBV19
j_gene: TRBJ1-5
CDR3aa: CASSTQQGPTSVQPQHF
CDR3nt: TGTGCCAGTAGTACGCAACAGGGCCCCACCTCGGTTCAGCCCCAGCATTTT

len: 15
d_gene: TRBD1
abundance: NA
v_gene: TRBV11-2
j_gene: TRBJ1-1
CDR3aa: CASRTGTGTNTEAFF
CDR3nt: TGTGCCAGCAGGACCGGGACAGGAACGAACACTGAAGCTTTCTTT

len: 15
d_gene: NA
abundance: NA
v_gene: TRBV7-2
j_gene: TRBJ2-1
CDR3aa: CASSLGGAVNNEQFF
CDR3nt: TGTGCCAGCAGCTTAGGCGGGGCAGTCAACAATGAGCAGTTCTTC

len: 13
d_gene: NA
abundance: NA
v_gene: TRBV11-3
j_gene: TRBJ1-1
CDR3aa: CASSPIGNSEAFF
CDR3nt: TGTGCCAGCAGCCCGATCGGTAACAGTGAAGCTTTCTTT

len: 12
d_gene: NA
abundance: NA
v_gene: TRBV24-1
j_gene: TRBJ1-2
CDR3aa: CATSPGGTGYTF
CDR3nt: TGTGCCACCAGTCCCGGAGGGACTGGCTACACCTTC

len: 16
d_gene: NA
abundance: NA
v_gene: TRBV7-3
j_gene: TRBJ2-2
CDR3aa: CASSLRSRENTGELFF
CDR3nt: TGTGCCAGCAGCTTAAGATCCCGGGAAAACACCGGGGAGCTGTTTTTT